The 30 T cell receptor beta chains below come from one sample, sequenced in a study of OX40 agonist ivuxolimab in advanced cancers. Preparation of the library involved the immunoSEQ multiplex PCR assay. TCRdb's version of the immuneACCESS table is confined to in-frame rearrangements and falls short of the full clone set. An unresolved V gene accounts for under half of the shortfall where checked; the remainder is of unknown origin. The sample yields fewer than 80,000 clones; around 86% were counted once. The top ten clonotypes cover 0.75% of the sample. Source: CD4+ or CD8+ T cells sorted from blood, taken in a trial of the OX40 agonist ivuxolimab. The receptor set was obtained from an adult with an advanced solid tumor such as melanoma, head and neck, liver or kidney cancer.

V is TRBV5-6 and J is TRBJ2-1; 8 nucleotides agree with TRBD2. CDR1 and CDR2 from the germline V gene are SGHDT and YYEEEE. The CDR3 contains 17 residues. Unmatched junction bases numbered 8, after V lost 3 bases and J lost 0 bases. The CDR3 DNA is TGTGCCAGCAGCTCCTTTCGGGGGACTAGCTCCTACAATGAGCAGTTCTTC. Protein: CASSSFRGTSSYNEQFF.

V gene TRBV5-6 combines with J gene TRBJ1-4; D gene uncertain. Trimming shortened V by 2 bases and J by 5 bases, and 7 bases separated the two germline ends. Per germline, CDR1 SGHDT and CDR2 YYEEEE. The CDR3 sequence is 13 residues long. The CDR3 here is CASSFGLNEKLFF. CDR3 nucleotide sequence: TGTGCCAGCAGCTTCGGACTGAATGAAAAACTGTTTTTT.

The V call is TRBV7-2, the J call TRBJ2-3; the D gene is possibly TRBD2 (6 bases). Germline V lookup: CDR1 SGHTA, CDR2 FQGNSA. Between the trimmed V and J ends, which lost 6 bases and 4 bases, there was a span of 14 bases. The CDR3 runs 14 residues. The CDR3 loop reads CASRSGGAADTQYF. CDR3 nucleotide sequence: TGTGCCAGCAGGTCTGGCGGGGCGGCAGATACGCAGTATTTT.

The V call is TRBV18, the J call TRBJ1-3; 7 bases are shared with TRBD1. The CDR3 extends over 16 amino acids. With V trimmed by 2 bases and J by 0 bases, 4 bases remained unmatched. Per the germline V gene, CDR1 is KGHSH and CDR2 is LQKENI. CDR3 protein: CASSPKTGSSGNTIYF. Written as DNA, the CDR3 is TGTGCCAGCTCACCAAAGACAGGGAGCTCTGGAAACACCATATATTTT.

The V gene is TRBV7-3, the J gene TRBJ2-7; D is possibly TRBD1 (6 bases). This CDR3 comprises 14 residues. The germline V gene has CDR1 SGHTA and CDR2 FQGTGA. V dropped 10 bases and J dropped 3 bases, with 19 bases sitting between them. CDR3 coding DNA: TGTGCCACCCTGGTTTGGTCCAGGGGCTACGAGCAGTACTTC. It specifies CATLVWSRGYEQYF.

The rearrangement uses TRBV2 and TRBJ1-4; tentative D call: TRBD1 (6 bases). Germline values: CDR1 SNHLY, CDR2 FYNNEI. The CDR3 consists of 15 residues. V was pared by 4 bases and J by 5 bases, with 14 bases between. CDR3 in DNA: TGTGCCAGCAGTGCCCTACAGGGAGGGAATGAAAAACTGTTTTTT. Its translation: CASSALQGGNEKLFF.

The rearrangement joins TRBV4-3 to TRBJ2-7; D ambiguous. The CDR3 length is 18 residues. Trimming stripped 1 base from V and 2 bases from J, with 21 bases between. The germline gives CDR1 LGHNA, CDR2 YSLEER. CDR3 protein: CASSQVIPPQDDTYEQYF. The CDR3 DNA sequence: TGCGCCAGCAGCCAAGTGATTCCCCCCCAGGACGATACCTACGAGCAGTACTTC.

The V and J genes are TRBV19 and TRBJ2-5, with 7 bases identical to TRBD2. The germline V gene encodes CDR1 LNHDA and CDR2 SQIVND (reference sequence). J lost 5 bases, V lost 5 bases, and 5 bases had no gene match. CDR3 length: 13 residues. CDR3 amino acids: CASSEGGGETQYF. CDR3 DNA: TGTGCCAGTAGTGAGGGCGGGGGTGAGACCCAGTACTTC.

The genes are TRBV7-6 and TRBJ2-4; TRBD1 might be the D (6 bases). Germline V gene lookup returns CDR1 SGHVS and CDR2 FNYEAQ. This CDR3 spans 19 amino acids. V shed 5 bases and J shed 4 bases, with 27 bases lying between them. The CDR3 region is CASSPFGRDTESPKNIQYF. The CDR3 nucleotides are TGTGCCAGCAGCCCCTTTGGTCGGGACACCGAATCACCTAAAAACATTCAGTACTTC.

The chain recombines TRBV5-5 with TRBJ1-1, with no clear D. Germline V lookup: CDR1 SGHKS, CDR2 YYEKEE (reference sequence). CDR3 size: 13 residues. The V end lost 1 base, the J end lost 1 base, and 5 bases lay between the germline ends. CDR3 nucleotides: TGTGCCAGCAGCTTGTGGGAGAACACTGAAGCTTTCTTT. Translation gives CASSLWENTEAFF. Full variable domain (remainder filled in from reference TRBV5-5 and TRBJ1-1): DAGVTQSPTHLIKTRGQQVTLRCSPISGHKSVSWYQQVLGQGPQFIFQYYEKEERGRGNFPDRFSARQFPNYSSELNVNALLLGDSALYLCASSLWENTEAFFGQGTRLTVV.

The chain uses TRBV15 and TRBJ2-2; the D gene is possibly TRBD2 (6 bases). This CDR3 has 17 residues. The ends were cut back, 0 bases at V and 0 bases at J, with 11 bases in the middle. Germline lookup yields CDR1 LNHNV and CDR2 YYDKDF (reference sequence). The DNA of the CDR3 is TGTGCCACCAGCAGAGATGGCGGCGGGGCGAACACCGGGGAGCTGTTTTTT. The encoded protein is CATSRDGGGANTGELFF.

The rearrangement links TRBV5-1 to TRBJ2-3; D possibly uses TRBD1 or TRBD2 (5 bases each). Germline loops: CDR1 SGHRS, CDR2 YFSETQ. This CDR3 is built from 17 residues. Trimming pared 4 bases from V and 2 bases from J, leaving 20 bases between. CDR3 coding DNA: TGCGCCAGCAGCATTCGCATGGGACCCTACAACACAGATACGCAGTATTTT. This gives the protein CASSIRMGPYNTDTQYF.

The chain links TRBV6-1 to TRBJ1-1, with 7 positions matching TRBD1. V was pared by 3 bases and J by 2 bases, with 6 bases of the junction left unmatched. Germline CDR1 MNHNS, CDR2 SASEGT. This CDR3 region has 15 residues. The CDR3 spells CASSEDRSFNTEAFF. CDR3 DNA: TGTGCCAGCAGTGAGGACAGGAGTTTTAACACTGAAGCTTTCTTT.

The J gene is TRBJ2-2, the V gene TRBV18; no definite D call. Germline-derived CDR1 and CDR2 are KGHSH and LQKENI. The CDR3 spans 15 residues. V shed 5 bases and J shed 1 base, with 11 bases lying between them. The CDR3 DNA reads as TGTGCCAGCTCAGCAGACAAGGTGAACACCGGGGAGCTGTTTTTT. Its translation is CASSADKVNTGELFF.

The V call is TRBV6-1, the J call TRBJ1-2; D is unresolved. The CDR3 is 14 amino acids. Trimming left V 1 base short and J 4 bases short, with 10 bases between. Germline V gives CDR1 MNHNS, CDR2 SASEGT. The chain's CDR3 is CASSEGARSYGYTF. The CDR3 DNA is TGTGCCAGCAGTGAAGGGGCCAGGAGCTATGGCTACACCTTC.

The chain employs TRBV7-8 and TRBJ2-1, with 10 bases identical to TRBD2. This CDR3 is built from 15 residues. J gave up 10 bases and V 3 bases, and 9 bases lay outside the gene matches. From germline, CDR1 is SGHVS and CDR2 FQNEAQ. The CDR3 reads CASSLTSGWFREQFF. Here the CDR3 DNA reads TGTGCCAGCAGCTTGACTAGCGGGTGGTTTCGGGAGCAGTTCTTC.

J is TRBJ1-5 and V is TRBV10-3, with TRBD1 matching 8 bases. The CDR3 sequence is 14 residues long. Germline-derived CDR1 and CDR2 are ENHRY and SYGVKD. Germline trimming cut 10 bases from V and 1 base from J; bases unmatched to any gene: 6. CDR3 DNA sequence: TGTGCCACCCAGACAGGGGTCAGCAATCAGCCCCAGCATTTT. Its protein product is CATQTGVSNQPQHF.

The chain combines TRBV2 with TRBJ2-1, with 9 positions matching TRBD2. The CDR3 is made up of 16 amino acids. Trimming at V came to 4 bases and at J to 3 bases, leaving 7 bases not matched to a gene. Germline V gene data show CDR1 as SNHLY and CDR2 as FYNNEI. The CDR3 nucleotides are TGTGCCAGCAGTGTAGGGCGGGGGGGAAACTACAATGAGCAGTTCTTC. This codes for CASSVGRGGNYNEQFF.

The chain joins TRBV11-2 to TRBJ2-4; D not certain. The CDR3 consists of 11 residues. Germline CDR1 is SGHAT and CDR2 is FQNNGV. The V and J ends lost 1 base and 8 bases respectively, with 3 bases between them. This chain's CDR3 is CASSLVDIQYF. CDR3 nucleotide sequence: TGTGCCAGCAGCTTAGTGGACATTCAGTACTTC.

The chain has TRBV27 and TRBJ2-1; TRBD2 aligns across 8 bases. The CDR3 is made up of 15 amino acids. The germline gives CDR1 MNHEY, CDR2 SMNVEV (reference sequence). With V trimmed by 4 bases and J by 8 bases, 10 bases remained unmatched. CDR3 DNA: TGTGCCAGCAGTTGGAGCGGGAGAACATTCTATGAGCAGTTCTTC. It yields the protein CASSWSGRTFYEQFF.

The chain couples TRBV21-1 to TRBJ1-4; TRBD1 is taken as the D call from the table, unchecked against the DNA. TRBV21-1 is tagged as a pseudogene. The CDR3 runs 15 residues. The CDR3 here is CASSTPGQRNEKLFF. The CDR3 DNA is TGTGCCAGCAGCACCCCGGGACAGAGAAATGAAAAACTGTTTTTT.

V is TRBV2 and J is TRBJ1-2; D gene ambiguous. Germline V lookup: CDR1 SNHLY, CDR2 FYNNEI. The V end was cut by 8 bases, the J end by 4 bases, with 17 bases between. CDR3 length equals 14 residues. The CDR3 nucleotides are TGTGCCAGCGGTTCCTCGGGAGGCCTCTATGGCTACACCTTC. It specifies CASGSSGGLYGYTF. The full variable domain, completed using reference TRBV2 and TRBJ1-2, is EPEVTQTPSHQVTQMGQEVILRCVPISNHLYFYWYRQILGQKVEFLVSFYNNEISEKSEIFDDQFSVERPDGSNFTLKIRSTKLEDSAMYFCASGSSGGLYGYTFGSGTRLTVV.

The chain joins TRBV5-1 to TRBJ1-5; 8 bases are a match to TRBD1. Trimming took 4 bases from V and 7 from J; bases not matched to a gene: 10. Germline CDR1 reads SGHRS; CDR2 reads YFSETQ. The CDR3 length is 15 residues. CDR3 nucleotides: TGCGCCAGCAGCGCGACAGGGGCTGTTGAACAGCCCCAGCATTTT. Protein product: CASSATGAVEQPQHF.

This clone was detected once. V gene TRBV27 combines with J gene TRBJ2-5; 11 nucleotides match TRBD2. The J segment lost 7 bases and the V segment lost 5 bases, leaving 9 bases of the junction unmatched. The CDR3 is 15 residues long. Looked up from germline, CDR1 is MNHEY and CDR2 is SMNVEV (reference sequence). DNA of the CDR3: TGTGCCAGCAGTCGACTAGCGGGAAGGGATGTGACCCAGTACTTC. Amino acids: CASSRLAGRDVTQYF.

The J gene is TRBJ2-1, the V gene TRBV7-2; TRBD2 matches at 8 bases. The length of the CDR3 is 16 residues. Germline-derived CDR1 and CDR2 are SGHTA and FQGNSA. The ends lost 4 bases at V and 1 base at J; junction bases unmatched: 6. CDR3 sequence: CASSSRRGGSYNEQFF. For the CDR3, the DNA is TGTGCCAGCAGCTCTAGACGGGGGGGATCCTACAATGAGCAGTTCTTC.

This clone was found many times. The J gene is TRBJ1-1, the V gene TRBV5-6, with no clear D. Germline V gene lookup returns CDR1 SGHDT and CDR2 YYEEEE. This CDR3 has 12 amino acids. Trimming took off 1 base at V and 7 bases at J, with 8 bases between the two ends. CDR3 residues: CASSLIAGEAFF. As DNA, the CDR3 is TGTGCCAGCAGCTTGATCGCGGGTGAAGCTTTCTTT.

The rearrangement uses TRBV5-1 and TRBJ1-2, with D hard to call. This CDR3 comprises 14 residues. V was clipped by 0 bases and J by 4 bases, with 10 bases between them. Germline values: CDR1 SGHRS, CDR2 YFSETQ. DNA for the CDR3: TGCGCCAGCAGCTTGGACCTGTCCTCCTATGGCTACACCTTC. This gives the protein CASSLDLSSYGYTF.

The J gene is TRBJ1-2, the V gene TRBV7-8; D remains unclear. Trimming removed 0 bases from V and 5 bases from J, with 10 bases in between. CDR1 is SGHVS and CDR2 is FQNEAQ in the germline V gene. The CDR3 covers 14 residues. The CDR3 loop reads CASSLAQTKYGYTF. CDR3 coding DNA: TGTGCCAGCAGCTTAGCACAGACCAAGTATGGCTACACCTTC.

V is TRBV7-6 and J is TRBJ1-6; weak D call: TRBD1 (5 bases). Germline CDR1 reads SGHVS; CDR2 reads FNYEAQ. The CDR3 length is 16 residues. V lost 3 bases, J lost 4 bases, and 13 bases lay in between. This chain's CDR3 is CASSLGTGLYNSPLHF. The CDR3 nucleotides read TGTGCCAGCAGCTTGGGAACAGGTCTATATAATTCACCCCTCCACTTT. The full variable domain, with the rest looked up from reference TRBV7-6 and TRBJ1-6, is GAGVSQSPRYKVTKRGQDVALRCDPISGHVSLYWYRQALGQGPEFLTYFNYEAQQDKSGLPNDRFSAERPEGSISTLTIQRTEQRDSAMYRCASSLGTGLYNSPLHFGNGTRLTVT.

This clone has only one observation. The gene calls are TRBV4-3 and TRBJ1-2; 10 bases fit TRBD1. Germline V gene lookup returns CDR1 LGHNA and CDR2 YSLEER. V gave up 1 base and J gave up 8 bases; unmatched junction bases: 4. The CDR3 is made up of 14 amino acids. The chain's CDR3 is CASSQGDRGHGYTF. For the CDR3, the DNA is TGCGCCAGCAGCCAAGGCGACAGGGGGCACGGCTACACCTTC.